The 15 T cell receptor beta chains reported below all come from one sample, sequenced in a study of blood T cell repertoires in COVID-19. Clones were read by immunoSEQ multiplex PCR, and TCRdb kept only the in-frame ones, dropping some. This repertoire shows 400,000 to 450,000 clones, 90% found once; its top ten account for 0.6%. The sequenced sample was PBMCs or T cells enriched from blood (not recorded which). The receptors derive from a young man who had recovered from COVID-19.

This sequence joins TRBV28 and TRBJ2-1, with D possibly matching TRBD2 (6 bases). The CDR3 covers 14 residues. V lost 5 bases to trimming and J lost 4 bases, with 12 bases between them. Germline V gene lookup returns CDR1 MDHEN and CDR2 SYDVKM. The CDR3 sequence is CASSRSGAYNEQFF. CDR3 DNA: TGTGCCAGCAGTCGTAGCGGAGCGTACAATGAGCAGTTCTTC.

The chain carries TRBV5-1 and TRBJ2-5; 7 bases are shared with TRBD2. Trimming removed 3 bases from V and 3 bases from J; junction bases left unmatched: 2. The CDR3 is 13 residues long. CDR1 and CDR2 (germline): SGHRS, YFSETQ. This CDR3 reads CASSWGGEETQYF. The CDR3 bases are TGCGCCAGCAGCTGGGGGGGAGAAGAGACCCAGTACTTC.

This chain links TRBV4-1 with TRBJ1-2; D is possibly TRBD1 (6 bases). The CDR3 sequence is 15 residues long. The V end was cut by 0 bases, the J end by 2 bases, with 10 bases between. Germline V CDR1 and CDR2: MGHRA, YSYEKL. The CDR3 nucleotides are TGCGCCAGCAGCCAAGATCACAGGGTGAACTATGGCTACACCTTC. Its protein product is CASSQDHRVNYGYTF.

The chain joins TRBV27 to TRBJ2-7; 11 bases align to TRBD2. The CDR3 is made up of 15 amino acids. V was pared by 3 bases and J by 5 bases, with 6 bases of the junction left unmatched. Germline CDR1 MNHEY, CDR2 SMNVEV (reference sequence). CDR3 in DNA: TGTGCCAGCAGTTTCACTAGCGGGGGCATCAACGAGCAGTACTTC. It translates to CASSFTSGGINEQYF.

J is TRBJ1-4 and V is TRBV2; TRBD1 matches 7 bases. The CDR3 extends over 16 amino acids. The germline V gene has CDR1 SNHLY and CDR2 FYNNEI. J lost 5 bases, V lost 8 bases, and 14 bases had no gene match. The CDR3 region has the DNA TGTGCCAGCGCCGAGCCGCCGGGACAGCCAAATGAAAAACTGTTTTTT. It codes for CASAEPPGQPNEKLFF.

This clone was observed a handful of times. The rearrangement joins TRBV2 to TRBJ2-1; weak D call: TRBD1 (6 bases). V was trimmed by 6 bases and J by 1 base, leaving 13 bases between them. CDR1 is SNHLY and CDR2 is FYNNEI in the germline V gene. CDR3 length equals 15 residues. The CDR3 sequence: CASSVTGLSYNEQFF. The CDR3 coding sequence is TGTGCCAGCAGCGTAACAGGGTTATCCTACAATGAGCAGTTCTTC.

V gene TRBV15 combines with J gene TRBJ1-2; D is unclear. The V gene's germline CDR1 is LNHNV and CDR2 YYDKDF (reference sequence). The CDR3 is 13 residues long. Trimming removed 0 bases at V and 7 bases at J, with 9 bases between. The DNA of the CDR3 is TGTGCCACCAGCAGAGAGCGGGCTAGTGGCTACACCTTC. Encoded protein: CATSRERASGYTF.

The chain couples TRBV11-2 to TRBJ2-1, with D perhaps matching TRBD1 (6 bases). The CDR3 totals 16 residues. Trimming shortened V by 1 base and J by 9 bases, and 19 bases separated the two germline ends. The V gene's germline CDR1 is SGHAT and CDR2 FQNNGV. The DNA for the CDR3 is TGTGCCAGCAGCTTAGGAGGGGGACCCCGCGGCCCTGAGCAGTTCTTC. The encoded protein is CASSLGGGPRGPEQFF.

The V and J genes are TRBV10-2 and TRBJ1-2; D is unclear. The ends were cut back, 4 bases at V and 0 bases at J, with 6 bases in the middle. The germline V gene has CDR1 WSHSY and CDR2 SAAADI. CDR3 length: 13 residues. The CDR3 nucleotides are TGCGCCAGCAGTGGAGTGACTAACTATGGCTACACCTTC. It yields the protein CASSGVTNYGYTF.

This clone was picked up one time. The chain couples TRBV10-2 to TRBJ2-2, with D hard to call. This CDR3 is 14 amino acids long. The V and J ends lost 5 bases and 6 bases respectively, with 13 bases between them. Germline V gives CDR1 WSHSY, CDR2 SAAADI. CDR3 amino acids: CASSQTGTAGELFF. CDR3 DNA: TGCGCCAGCAGTCAGACGGGTACCGCCGGGGAGCTGTTTTTT.

This clone was seen a few times. The rearrangement uses TRBV19 and TRBJ1-5; tentative D call: TRBD1 (6 bases). Germline assignment: CDR1 LNHDA and CDR2 SQIVND (reference sequence). This CDR3 contains 15 residues. Trimming removed 0 bases at V and 6 bases at J, with 12 bases between. The CDR3 reads CASSIETGKSQPQHF. The CDR3 DNA sequence: TGTGCCAGTAGTATAGAAACAGGGAAAAGTCAGCCCCAGCATTTT. Using reference TRBV19 and TRBJ1-5 for the parts outside the CDR3, the full variable domain is DGGITQSPKYLFRKEGQNVTLSCEQNLNHDAMYWYRQDPGQGLRLIYYSQIVNDFQKGDIAEGYSVSREKKESFPLTVTSAQKNPTAFYLCASSIETGKSQPQHFGDGTRLSIL.

There are a few counts of this clone. CDR3: CASSVDLSGRGRELFF. The DNA for the CDR3 is TGTGCCAGCAGCGTAGACTTAAGCGGGAGAGGCCGGGAGCTGTTTTTT. The V and J genes are TRBV9 and TRBJ2-2; TRBD2 aligns across 8 bases. This CDR3 is 16 amino acids long. The J segment lost 9 bases and the V segment lost 0 bases, leaving 10 bases of the junction unmatched. The V gene's germline CDR1 is SGDLS and CDR2 YYNGEE.

The chain recombines TRBV3-1 (or the pseudogene TRBV3-2) with TRBJ1-2; 7 bases are a match to TRBD1. The V gene's germline CDR1 is LGHDT and CDR2 YNNKEL (reference sequence). The ends lost 4 bases at V and 1 base at J; junction bases unmatched: 15. This CDR3 is built from 18 residues. CDR3 amino acids: CASSPIPGTAEFNYGYTF. The CDR3, as DNA: TGTGCCAGCAGCCCGATACCCGGGACAGCCGAATTTAACTATGGCTACACCTTC.

The chain joins TRBV7-8 to TRBJ1-2; TRBD1 agrees at 7 bases. Looked up from germline, CDR1 is SGHVS and CDR2 is FQNEAQ. The CDR3 length is 13 residues. The V and J ends lost 6 bases and 8 bases, in that order; junction bases with no gene match: 9. Here the CDR3 reads CASSADRVGGYTF. DNA for the CDR3: TGTGCCAGCAGTGCAGACAGGGTCGGCGGCTACACCTTC.

The chain uses TRBV28 and TRBJ1-2; 7 bases are shared with TRBD1. The CDR3 runs to 16 residues. Per germline, CDR1 MDHEN and CDR2 SYDVKM. V trimming: 3 bases; J trimming: 4 bases; junction bases outside the gene matches: 11. In DNA form, the CDR3 reads TGTGCCAGCAGTTTTATTGAAGGGGGCGGCTCCTATGGCTACACCTTC. Translated, it gives CASSFIEGGGSYGYTF.